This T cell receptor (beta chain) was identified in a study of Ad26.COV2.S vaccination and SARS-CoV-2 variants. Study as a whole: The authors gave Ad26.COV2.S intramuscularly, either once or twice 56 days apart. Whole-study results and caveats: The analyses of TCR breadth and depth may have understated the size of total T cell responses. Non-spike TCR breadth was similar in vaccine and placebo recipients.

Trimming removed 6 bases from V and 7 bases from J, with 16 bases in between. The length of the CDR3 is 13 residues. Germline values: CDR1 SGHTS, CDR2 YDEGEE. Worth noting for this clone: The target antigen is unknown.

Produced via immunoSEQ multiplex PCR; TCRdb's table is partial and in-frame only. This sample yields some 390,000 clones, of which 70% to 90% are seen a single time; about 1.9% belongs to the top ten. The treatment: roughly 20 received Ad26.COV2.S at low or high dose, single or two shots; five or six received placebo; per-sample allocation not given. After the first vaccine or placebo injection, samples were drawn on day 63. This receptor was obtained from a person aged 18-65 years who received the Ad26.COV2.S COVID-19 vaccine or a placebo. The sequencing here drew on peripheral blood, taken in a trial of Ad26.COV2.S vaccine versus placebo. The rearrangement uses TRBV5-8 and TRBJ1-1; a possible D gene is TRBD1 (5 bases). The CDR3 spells CASTRDSSREAFF. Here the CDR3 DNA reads TGTGCCAGCACCAGGGATTCGTCGCGTGAAGCTTTCTTT.